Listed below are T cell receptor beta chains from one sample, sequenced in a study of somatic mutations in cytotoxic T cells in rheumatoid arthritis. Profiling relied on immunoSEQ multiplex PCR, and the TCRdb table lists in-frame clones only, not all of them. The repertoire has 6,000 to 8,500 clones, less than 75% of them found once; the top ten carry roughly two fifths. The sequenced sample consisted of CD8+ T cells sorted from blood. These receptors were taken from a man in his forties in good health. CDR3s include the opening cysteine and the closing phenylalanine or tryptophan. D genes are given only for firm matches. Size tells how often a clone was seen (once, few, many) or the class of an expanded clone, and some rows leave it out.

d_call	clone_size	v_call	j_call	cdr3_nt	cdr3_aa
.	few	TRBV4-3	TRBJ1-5	TGCGCCAGCAGCCAAGCCCCATACATATCTTCCCGCCGCTATAGCAATCAGCCCCAGCATTTT	CASSQAPYISSRRYSNQPQHF
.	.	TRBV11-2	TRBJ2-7	TGTGCCAGCAGCACGACTACAGGGGACTCGAAACTAGAGCAGTACTTC	CASSTTTGDSKLEQYF
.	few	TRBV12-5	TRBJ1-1	TGTGCTAGTGGTTTAGGCGGTGGCACTGAAGCTTTCTTT	CASGLGGGTEAFF
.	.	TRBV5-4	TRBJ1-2	TGTGCCAGCAGCTTGCCGGTGGGAAACTATGGCTACACCTTC	CASSLPVGNYGYTF
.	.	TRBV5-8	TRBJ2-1	TGTGCCAGCAGCTTGCTATCTCACAATGAGCAGTTCTTC	CASSLLSHNEQFF
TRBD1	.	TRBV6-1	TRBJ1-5	TGTGCCAGCAGTGACGAGACAGGGGGCGGTCAGCCCCAGCATTTT	CASSDETGGGQPQHF
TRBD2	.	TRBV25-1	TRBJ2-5	TGTGCCAGCAGTGATTACGGGTTTAGCGGGAGAAAAGAGACCCAGTACTTC	CASSDYGFSGRKETQYF
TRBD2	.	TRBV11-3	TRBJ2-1	TGTGCCAGCAGCCCCCACGGACTAGCGGGACTCAATGAGCAGTTCTTC	CASSPHGLAGLNEQFF
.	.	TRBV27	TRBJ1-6	TGTGCCAGCAGCAAGGGAGGGGCCCTTTCCCCCCTCCACTTT	CASSKGGALSPLHF
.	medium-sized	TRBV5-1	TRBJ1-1	TGCGCCAGCAGCTTGGAGGGAAATGAAGCTTTCTTT	CASSLEGNEAFF
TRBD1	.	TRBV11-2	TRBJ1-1	TGTGCCAGCAGCCCCAGGGGGGTCAGGGGCACTGAAGCTTTCTTT	CASSPRGVRGTEAFF
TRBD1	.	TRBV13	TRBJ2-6	TGTGCCAGCAGCTATGGACAGGGTTCTGGGGCCAACGTCCTGACTTTC	CASSYGQGSGANVLTF
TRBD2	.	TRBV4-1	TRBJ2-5	TGCGCCAGCAGCCAGTACCTAGCGGGGGGGCGTCAGACCCAGTACTTC	CASSQYLAGGRQTQYF
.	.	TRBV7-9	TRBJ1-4	TGTGCCAGCGGTCTAGTGGGTGCCGGGACTATGAATGAAAAACTGTTTTTT	CASGLVGAGTMNEKLFF
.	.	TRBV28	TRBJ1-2	TGTGCCAGCAGTTTAGACACCCGCGTGGGCTACACCTTC	CASSLDTRVGYTF
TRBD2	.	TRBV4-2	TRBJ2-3	TGTGCCAGCAGCCAAGAAGCGGGGGGGCCAGATACGCAGTATTTT	CASSQEAGGPDTQYF
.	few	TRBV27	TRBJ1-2	TGTGCCAGCAGTTATGGACGGACTAACTATGGCTACACCTTC	CASSYGRTNYGYTF
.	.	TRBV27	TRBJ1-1	TGTGCCAGCAGTTTAGATCTGAACACTGAAGCTTTCTTT	CASSLDLNTEAFF
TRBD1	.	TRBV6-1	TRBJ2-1	TGTGCCAGCAGAAGACCGGGACAGGGAGAGTTCTTC	CASRRPGQGEFF
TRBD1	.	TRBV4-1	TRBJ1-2	TGCGCCAGCAGCCGGACAGGATTTAACTATGGCTACACCTTC	CASSRTGFNYGYTF
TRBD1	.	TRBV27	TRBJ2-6	TGTGCCAGCAGTCCGGGACAGGGGGCTACGGCTGGGGCCAACGTCCTGACTTTC	CASSPGQGATAGANVLTF
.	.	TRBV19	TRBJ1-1	TGTGCCAGTAGTTACGGGGCAAACACTGAAGCTTTCTTT	CASSYGANTEAFF
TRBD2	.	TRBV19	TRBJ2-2	TGTGCCAGTAGTATGAACGAGCGGGAGTTGGGTTGGACCGGGGAGCTGTTTTTT	CASSMNERELGWTGELFF